The 8 T cell receptor beta chains reported below all come from one sample, sequenced in a study of blood T cells in healthy people across ages. A second PCR of roughly 7 to 11 cycles used a sample-barcoded 5' primer and a J-beta primer mix. TCRdb passed the 5' RACE reads through MiXCR, listing each CDR3 protein once. The sample holds roughly 1 million distinct CDR3 sequences, 20% to 25% seen once. This sample also belongs to another study, concerning T cells of mothers and their children.

Sequenced: blood. The source is a girl aged 2-10 years in good health.

The V call is TRBV12-3 or TRBV12-4, the J call TRBJ2-7; 14 nucleotides line up with TRBD2. The J segment lost 1 base and the V segment lost 5 bases, leaving 10 bases of the junction unmatched. The CDR3 is 18 amino acids. CDR3 sequence (DNA): TGTGCCAGCAGTCCGGACCCCGGGACTAGCGGGGGTTCCTACGAGCAGTACTTC. It is translated as CASSPDPGTSGGSYEQYF.

The chain links TRBV10-3 to TRBJ1-4; 7 bases are a match to TRBD1. CDR1 ENHRY and CDR2 SYGVKD come from the germline V gene. V lost 4 bases and J lost 3; bases outside the gene matches: 5. CDR3 size: 15 residues. This CDR3 reads CAISGETGSNEKLFF. The DNA for the CDR3 is TGTGCCATCAGTGGAGAGACAGGGTCTAATGAAAAACTGTTTTTT.

This clonotype occurred a few times. This CDR3 is CASSREGHHTQYF. The CDR3 DNA sequence: TGTGCCAGCAGCCGGGAGGGCCACCACACCCAGTACTTC. The J gene is TRBJ2-5, the V gene TRBV5-4; 8 bases map to TRBD2. CDR3 size: 13 residues. Looked up from germline, CDR1 is SGHNT and CDR2 is YYREEE (reference sequence). Trimming cost V 4 bases and J 8 bases; bases outside gene matches: 7.

This chain uses TRBV10-2 with TRBJ1-5; no reliable D call. V was shortened by 3 bases and J by 4 bases, with 10 bases between the two germline ends. CDR3 size: 14 residues. Germline V gene sequence: CDR1 WSHSY, CDR2 SAAADI. Written as DNA, the CDR3 is TGCGCCAGCAGTGATTTGGGAGCAAATCAGCCCCAGCATTTT. As protein: CASSDLGANQPQHF.

The chain couples TRBV10-3 to TRBJ1-4; D unclear. CDR1 is ENHRY and CDR2 is SYGVKD in the germline V gene. V gave up 0 bases and J gave up 4 bases, with 6 bases separating them. The CDR3 runs 14 residues. The CDR3 bases are TGTGCCATCAGTGAGTCACAGCGTAATGAAAAACTGTTTTTT. It specifies CAISESQRNEKLFF.

In this sample, this clonotype turned up a few times. J is TRBJ1-2 and V is TRBV11-3; 9 bases agree with TRBD1. The CDR3 contains 13 residues. Trimming removed 4 bases from V and 6 bases from J; junction bases left unmatched: 3. Germline V gene lookup returns CDR1 SGHNT and CDR2 YENEEA. This chain's CDR3 is CASSSGTGHGYTF. In nucleotides, the CDR3 is TGTGCCAGCAGCTCCGGGACAGGGCATGGCTACACCTTC.

The chain combines TRBV29-1 with TRBJ1-1; D not resolved. V dropped 7 bases and J dropped 5 bases, with 17 bases sitting between them. The length of the CDR3 is 13 residues. Germline values: CDR1 SQVTM, CDR2 ANQGSEA. The CDR3 DNA follows: TGCAGCGGGGGAGGTCTGCGAGAAACTGAAGCTTTCTTT. This gives the protein CSGGGLRETEAFF.

This clonotype was counted between two and nine times. V is TRBV7-6 and J is TRBJ1-4, with TRBD1 as a possible D gene (5 bases). Germline CDR1 and CDR2: SGHVS and FNYEAQ. V lost 5 bases and J 0 bases, leaving 13 bases between the germline ends. The CDR3 totals 16 residues. Here the CDR3 DNA reads TGTGCCAGCAGCGGGGACGGAACCTCAACTAATGAAAAACTGTTTTTT. Amino acid sequence: CASSGDGTSTNEKLFF.